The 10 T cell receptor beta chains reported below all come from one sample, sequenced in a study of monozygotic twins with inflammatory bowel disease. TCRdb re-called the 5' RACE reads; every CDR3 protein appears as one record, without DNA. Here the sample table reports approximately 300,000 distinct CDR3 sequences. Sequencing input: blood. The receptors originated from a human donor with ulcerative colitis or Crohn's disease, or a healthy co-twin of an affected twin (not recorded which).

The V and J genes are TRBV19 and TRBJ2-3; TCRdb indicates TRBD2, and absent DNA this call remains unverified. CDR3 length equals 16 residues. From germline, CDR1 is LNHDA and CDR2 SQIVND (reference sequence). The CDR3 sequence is CASSIGGGAGPDTQYF.

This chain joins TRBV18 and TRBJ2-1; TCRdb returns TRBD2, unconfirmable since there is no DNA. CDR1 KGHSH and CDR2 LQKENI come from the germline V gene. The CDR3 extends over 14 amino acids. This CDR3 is CASSPGLSYNEQFF.

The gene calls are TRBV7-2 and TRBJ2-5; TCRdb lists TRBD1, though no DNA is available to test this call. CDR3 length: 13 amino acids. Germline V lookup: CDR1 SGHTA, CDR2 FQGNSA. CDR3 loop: CASGQGVGETQYF. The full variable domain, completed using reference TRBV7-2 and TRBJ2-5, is GAGVSQSPSNKVTEKGKDVELRCDPISGHTALYWYRQSLGQGLEFLIYFQGNSAPDKSGLPSDRFSAERTGGSVSTLTIQRTQQEDSAVYLCASGQGVGETQYFGPGTRLLVL.

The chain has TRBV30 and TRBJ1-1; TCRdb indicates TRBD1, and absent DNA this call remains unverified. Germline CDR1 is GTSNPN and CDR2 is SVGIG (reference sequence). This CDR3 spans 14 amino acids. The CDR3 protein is CAWSLTGWETEAFF.

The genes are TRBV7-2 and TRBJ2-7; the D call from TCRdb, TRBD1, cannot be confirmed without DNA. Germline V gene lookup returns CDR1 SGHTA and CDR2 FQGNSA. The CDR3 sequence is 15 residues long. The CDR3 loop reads CASSLQAGGRYEQYF.

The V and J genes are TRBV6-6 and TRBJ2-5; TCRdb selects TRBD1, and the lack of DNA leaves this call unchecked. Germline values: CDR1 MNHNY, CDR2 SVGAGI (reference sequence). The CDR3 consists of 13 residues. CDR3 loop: CASTPRPLETQYF.

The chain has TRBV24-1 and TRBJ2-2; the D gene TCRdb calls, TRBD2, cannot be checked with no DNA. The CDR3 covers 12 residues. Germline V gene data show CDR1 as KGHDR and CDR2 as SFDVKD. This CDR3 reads CASRSLPGELFF.

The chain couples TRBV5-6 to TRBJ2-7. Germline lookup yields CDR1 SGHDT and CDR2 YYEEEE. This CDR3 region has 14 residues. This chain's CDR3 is CASSLGAAPYEQYF.

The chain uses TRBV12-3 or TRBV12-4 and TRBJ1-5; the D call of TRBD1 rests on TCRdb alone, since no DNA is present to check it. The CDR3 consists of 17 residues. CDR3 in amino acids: CASSLVRTGTSNQPQHF.

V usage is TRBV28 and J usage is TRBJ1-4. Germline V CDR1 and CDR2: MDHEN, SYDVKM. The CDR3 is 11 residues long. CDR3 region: CASSFLGKLFF.